This TCR beta chain was found in a study of T cell repertoires in cytomegalovirus infection. Study summary: Matching HLA type, along with CMV infection, was indicated by public TCR beta signatures. Study-level findings and limits: Summed frequency of shared TCR beta families picked out CMV carriers who also had the relevant HLA.

About this clonotype: Its antigen remains unidentified.

V lost 0 bases to trimming and J lost 3 bases, with 9 bases between them. CDR3 length: 16 amino acids. CDR1 is SGHAT, CDR2 FQNNGV, per germline. One entry per CDR3 protein, called by TCRdb with MiXCR from the reads. This table holds under 95,000 distinct CDR3 sequences, about half found once. This sequence was found in a human donor in good health (CMV status not recorded). Some clones in this sample may be carry-over from other donors' samples. The material sequenced was CD8+ T cells from cultured PBMCs, taken from culture after CMV antigen stimulation. V usage is TRBV11-2 and J usage is TRBJ1-6; no clear D. CDR3 sequence (DNA): TGTGCCAGCAGCTTAGATCAAAACAGCTATAATTCACCCCTCCACTTT. This gives the protein CASSLDQNSYNSPLHF.